This TCR beta chain was identified in a study of cytomegalovirus exposure and HLA in healthy donors (dated by TCRdb to about 2017). Describing the broader study: According to an earlier analysis of 550 to 750 of the donors, 150 million to 200 million T cells yielded some 110 million unique TCR beta sequences and more than 250 Gb of sequence data. Genome-wide SNP genotypes for about 65% of the 666 donors were used in a later genetic analysis, which treated that subset as a discovery cohort. Every repertoire in the discovery cohort had been generated on one and the same sequencing platform. Using immunosequencing, the study profiled T cell repertoires from about 620 subjects and related those repertoires to cytomegalovirus serostatus. Both class I and class II loci were covered by HLA typing, at four-digit resolution. In an earlier analysis of around 540 of the donors, high-throughput TCR beta sequencing was used to judge whether each TCR beta V gene segment behaved as functional or pseudogenic. A later analysis re-analyzed previously published TCR beta repertoires from several hundred donors and added high-resolution HLA genotyping to study TCR occurrence patterns. Rather than using new phenotypic data, the later analysis identified candidate immune exposures from TCR beta sequences and from how often those sequences occurred across donors. The study aimed to test whether signatures of past pathogen exposure could be identified by cataloging public T cell receptors. Of the roughly 400 genotyped donors, 65% to 90% were placed in the genetic ancestry cluster associated with self-reported Caucasian donors. Because of strong linkage in the cohort, roughly five DR-DQ haplotypes were treated as single units for association and clustering. Donor age, sex, ethnicity and CMV serostatus were collected together with the repertoire data. Typing coverage differed by locus: A, B, C, DRB1 and DQB1 were typed in roughly 620-630 donors, DQA1 in around 500, DPA1 in approximately 610, and DPB1 in just under 490. An early release that covered around 590 HLA-typed donors contained about 300 gigabases of sequencing data and approximately 85 million unique TCR sequences. Along with the 666-subject first cohort, a separate validation cohort of over a hundred different subjects was used. Among roughly 400 genotyped donors of the cohort, an average of around 240,000 unique TCR beta nucleotide sequences was sequenced per donor, of which about 19% were non-productive. To predict cytomegalovirus infection status, the study combined high-throughput TCR immunosequencing, statistical association of individual TCRs with disease status, and machine learning. Here is what the overall study found, with its caveats: A further reported finding was that TCR beta sequences accurately predicted the HLA-A and HLA-B alleles for most subjects in the first cohort. The authors suggested that the approach could potentially be generalized to other disease states and immunological phenotypes. When HLA alleles, especially DR and DQ, strongly co-occurred, attributing TCR associations to individual alleles was difficult. A later genetic analysis reported fewer N-insertions in productive TCRs among donors in an Asian-associated ancestry cluster than the approximately 700-donor mean. In an earlier analysis of under 600 of the donors, most TCR beta V segments were observed in productive rearrangements about 90% or about 30% of the time, broadly matching IMGT annotations. About 17 rarely observed V segments, including chromosome 9 orphons, were excluded from the earlier analysis of approximately 500 of the donors because counts were too low. Cytomegalovirus status was reported to be diagnosed by the classifier with high specificity and sensitivity in both the original and validation cohorts. Only TCR beta chains were sequenced in this cohort, and the absence of alpha or paired-chain data limited detectable features. A later analysis associated about 16,000 TCR beta sequences with specific HLA alleles at a false discovery rate of 0.05. Linkage disequilibrium might explain the correlated functional status among segregating V segments, but an unknown experimental factor could not be ruled out. Some IMGT-functional V segments, including TRBV6-2 and TRBV6-3, could not be told apart with the 87-base-pair reads, so those segments were excluded. Immune exposure information for the cohort was limited to CMV serostatus. In vitro tests confirmed that a few of the cytomegalovirus-associated TCR beta chains recognize cytomegalovirus antigens. V-gene and J-gene trimming of TCR beta chains was associated with a missense DCLRE1C variant in a later genetic analysis, and the association was replicated in an independent cohort. Sequencing depth was assumed to be roughly uniform across donors in the presence/absence analyses, though that assumption may not hold. A later analysis reported that several top co-occurrence clusters appeared linked to parvovirus B19, influenza, CMV and Epstein-Barr virus. A total of some 180 TCR beta chains were listed by the study as associated with cytomegalovirus. A later analysis found that HLA-associated TCR beta chains were more clonally expanded and had lower generation probabilities than equally common non-associated chains. Across donors, most TCR sequences were observed very rarely, whereas some public TCRs were present in many individuals. A later analysis found that TCR association rates varied across HLA loci, with DRB1 alleles showing the most associated TCRs and HLA-C alleles the fewest. A later analysis found that most CMV-associated TCR beta chains appeared HLA-restricted, with HLA associations seemingly driven largely by CMV exposure. Because HLA typing was missing for some donors at each locus, association tests included only the typed subset. A group of highly shared sequence variants was considered likely to be a technical artifact of the sequencing pipeline.

The cohort consisted of hundreds of healthy bone marrow donors. Cohort members were all nominally healthy when sampled, although unrecorded immune exposures were likely present. The donor was CMV seronegative and belonged to the group of over 300 seronegative cohort members. Every donor gave a peripheral blood sample, and the peripheral blood mononuclear cells from that sample were used for TCR beta sequencing. The Qiagen DNeasy Blood Extraction Kit was used to extract genomic DNA from the blood cell samples. With regard to this clone: No antigen is known for it. Base qualities are not at hand, and no much larger clone is one base apart.

Library preparation used the immunoSEQ multiplex PCR assay. A mixture of 60 forward primers for TCR Vbeta segments and 13 reverse primers for TCR Jbeta segments was used in the multiplex PCR. The CDR3 region of rearranged TCR beta genes was amplified from genomic DNA by a multiplex PCR assay. The amplified TCR beta libraries were sequenced on the Illumina HiSeq System as 87-base-pair reads. On the authors' methods: A later analysis tallied 75 million to 85 million unique TCR beta chains across the 550 to 850 repertoires, and some 12 million of those chains were shared by two or more donors. Raw reads were error-corrected and collapsed into unique sequences with a nearest-neighbor algorithm that merged closely related sequences to remove PCR and sequencing errors. CDR3 sequences were aligned to IMGT reference sequences to assign V, D and J gene segments. Each retained sequence needed at least a six-nucleotide match to both a V gene segment and a J gene segment. Rearrangements were classified as productive when the CDR3 lacked stop codons and remained in frame with V and J, and all other rearrangements were classified as non-productive. CDR3 was defined by IMGT convention, running from the second conserved V-encoded cysteine to the conserved J-encoded phenylalanine. In an earlier analysis of approximately 500 of the donors, sequences lacking an unambiguous match to a single V gene segment were excluded. An earlier analysis of fewer than 750 of the donors called V segments functional above 56.7% productive rearrangements and segregating when the between-donor standard deviation exceeded 5%. A statistical classification framework was developed to diagnose cytomegalovirus status using the catalog of TCR beta chain sequences. V and J gene assignment, in a later analysis, came from comparing TCR nucleotide sequences with IMGT/GENE-DB human TR gene sequences. The TCRdist pipeline was used in a later analysis to assign CDR3 sequences and most-parsimonious VDJ recombination scenarios. In a later analysis, every TCR beta chain was defined by the combination of its CDR3 amino acid sequence and its V-gene family, and reads without a unique V-gene family were dropped. In a later analysis, several hundred highly shared, low-generation-probability nucleotide sequences were removed to address suspected cross-contamination and a sequencing artifact. For each public chain, a later analysis derived a clonal expansion index from normalized ranks of inferred template counts within each repertoire. In a later analysis, generation probabilities were computed with a VDJ recombination model fitted to out-of-frame rearrangements, and the resulting probabilities were checked against IGoR. In a later analysis, hypergeometric tests were used to score TCR-TCR, TCR-HLA and TCR-CMV co-occurrence, with a repertoire-size bias correction applied to TCR pairs. A later analysis estimated false discovery rates by permuting HLA or CMV assignments 20 times. In a later analysis, co-occurring TCRs were grouped using DBSCAN, with TCRdist sequence similarity added in when clustering inside HLA-allele-positive subsets. Co-occurrence clustering excluded repertoires with fewer than 30,000 or more than 120,000 public chains, plus five with anomalous nucleotide sharing. TCRdb stores this immuneACCESS table with in-frame sequences only. Part of the clones is absent; in the studies checked, under half of the shortfall reflects unresolved V genes, and no reason is known for the rest. V and J calls and clone size are those listed in that table; D and trimming were worked out from the DNA. The sample includes 65,000 to 90,000 clones, with over 70% observed a single time. The ten largest clonotypes hold 9.5% to 15% of the sample.

CDR1 and CDR2 (WSHSY, SAAADI) derive from the germline V gene. The CDR3 goes from the cysteine to the phenylalanine over 11 residues. Solely the CDR3 DNA is kept, with 33 bases framed from the first base. Cut back by 6 bases and 4 bases, the V and J ends lie 5 bases apart. This receptor was taken from a man between 70 and 80 years old in good health and CMV-seronegative. Sequences were obtained from PBMCs. The chain is assembled from TRBV10-2 and TRBJ2-3, with no reliable assignment of the D segment. The DNA reads TGCGCCAGCAGCGGTGCAGATACGCAGTATTTT. This is translated as CASSGADTQYF.